Below, 12 T cell receptor beta chains from the same sample are listed, as sequenced in a study of OX40 agonist ivuxolimab in advanced cancers. The method was immunoSEQ multiplex PCR; TCRdb's version includes in-frame clones alone and lacks a portion of them. This sample has 60,000 or so clones; around 87% occur once, and the top ten carry roughly 5.2%. Sequenced material: CD4+ or CD8+ T cells sorted from blood, taken in a trial of the OX40 agonist ivuxolimab. These receptors all stem from an adult with an advanced solid tumor such as melanoma, head and neck, liver or kidney cancer.

This clone is medium-sized by share. This rearrangement joins TRBV18 to TRBJ1-1; tentative D call: TRBD1 (6 bases). Germline-derived CDR1 and CDR2 are KGHSH and LQKENI. V lost 1 base and J 4 bases, leaving 16 bases between the germline ends. CDR3 length: 16 amino acids. The chain's CDR3 is CASSPQWEGESTEAFF. DNA of the CDR3: TGTGCCAGCTCACCACAGTGGGAGGGGGAGAGCACTGAAGCTTTCTTT.

The V gene is TRBV5-1, the J gene TRBJ2-1; possible D gene TRBD1, 6 bases. V dropped 3 bases and J dropped 4 bases, with 14 bases sitting between them. The CDR3 loop spans 15 amino acids. Germline V gene lookup returns CDR1 SGHRS and CDR2 YFSETQ. For the CDR3, the DNA is TGCGCCAGCAGCTCGGTTGTAGGGGGTTACAATGAGCAGTTCTTC. As protein: CASSSVVGGYNEQFF.

The chain joins TRBV28 to TRBJ2-7; D unclear. CDR3 length equals 14 residues. Germline V gene data show CDR1 as MDHEN and CDR2 as SYDVKM. The ends were cut back, 0 bases at V and 1 base at J, with 7 bases in the middle. The CDR3 bases are TGTGCCAGCAGTTTATGGGTCAGATCCTACGAGCAGTACTTC. Its protein is CASSLWVRSYEQYF. The full variable domain, with the rest looked up from reference TRBV28 and TRBJ2-7, is DVKVTQSSRYLVKRTGEKVFLECVQDMDHENMFWYRQDPGLGLRLIYFSYDVKMKEKGDIPEGYSVSREKKERFSLILESASTNQTSMYLCASSLWVRSYEQYFGPGTRLTVT.

The gene calls are TRBV5-4 and TRBJ2-1, with 7 bases matching TRBD2. Germline CDR1 is SGHNT and CDR2 is YYREEE (reference sequence). With 4 bases clipped from V and 4 bases from J, the junction kept 2 bases outside the gene matches. The CDR3 contains 13 residues. CDR3 amino acids: CASSRDYYNEQFF. DNA for the CDR3: TGTGCCAGCAGCCGGGACTATTACAATGAGCAGTTCTTC.

The V call is TRBV14, the J call TRBJ1-3; TRBD1 is a possible D gene (6 bases). Trimming cost V 4 bases and J 4 bases, with 11 bases left between them. Per the germline V gene, CDR1 is SGHDN and CDR2 is FVKESK. This CDR3 comprises 14 residues. CDR3 loop: CASSLQGRGNTIYF. DNA of the CDR3: TGTGCCAGCAGCCTACAGGGTCGCGGAAACACCATATATTTT.

The chain links TRBV9 to TRBJ1-2; D perhaps matches TRBD1 (5 bases). The CDR3 covers 16 residues. Germline V gives CDR1 SGDLS, CDR2 YYNGEE. V lost 4 bases to trimming and J lost 6 bases, with 22 bases between them. Here the CDR3 reads CASSLQEGVGGHGYTF. Written as DNA, the CDR3 is TGTGCCAGCAGCCTCCAGGAAGGGGTCGGTGGTCATGGCTACACCTTC.

This rearrangement joins TRBV6-5 to TRBJ1-1; D gene uncertain. Trimming shortened V by 2 bases and J by 0 bases, and 7 bases separated the two germline ends. CDR3 length: 14 residues. Germline CDR1 MNHEY, CDR2 SVGAGI. CDR3 bases: TGTGCCAGCAGTTACAGCCAGATGAACACTGAAGCTTTCTTT. Translating gives CASSYSQMNTEAFF.

This chain joins TRBV7-3 and TRBJ1-5, with D possibly matching TRBD1 (5 bases). V was cut by 1 base and J by 2 bases, with 15 bases left in between. The germline V gene has CDR1 SGHTA and CDR2 FQGTGA. CDR3 size: 17 residues. CDR3 loop: CASSLMEGLGGNQPQHF. Here the CDR3 DNA reads TGTGCCAGCAGCTTAATGGAGGGACTCGGGGGCAATCAGCCCCAGCATTTT.

J is TRBJ2-1 and V is TRBV27, with D tentatively TRBD1 (5 bases). CDR3 length: 11 amino acids. Looked up from germline, CDR1 is MNHEY and CDR2 is SMNVEV (reference sequence). V lost 2 bases to trimming and J lost 12 bases, with 8 bases between them. The CDR3 bases are TGTGCCAGCAGTTTAGGGGCTCGGCAGTTCTTC. It yields the protein CASSLGARQFF.

This chain uses TRBV18 with TRBJ1-2; D call uncertain. This CDR3 region has 13 residues. Germline V gene lookup returns CDR1 KGHSH and CDR2 LQKENI. V was cut by 2 bases and J by 3 bases, with 7 bases left in between. The CDR3 bases are TGTGCCAGCTCACCAGGTCTCGACTATGGCTACACCTTC. Translation: CASSPGLDYGYTF.

The V call is TRBV19, the J call TRBJ2-4; tentative D call: TRBD2 (7 bases). The ends were cut back, 5 bases at V and 0 bases at J, with 17 bases in the middle. CDR1 and CDR2 (germline): LNHDA, SQIVND (reference sequence). This CDR3 contains 17 residues. Here the CDR3 reads CASSGRGQGLAKNIQYF. The CDR3 nucleotides read TGTGCCAGTAGTGGGCGGGGGCAGGGACTAGCCAAAAACATTCAGTACTTC. Filled out from reference TRBV19 and TRBJ2-4, the complete variable domain reads DGGITQSPKYLFRKEGQNVTLSCEQNLNHDAMYWYRQDPGQGLRLIYYSQIVNDFQKGDIAEGYSVSREKKESFPLTVTSAQKNPTAFYLCASSGRGQGLAKNIQYFGAGTRLSVL.

The chain links TRBV28 to TRBJ2-7; 8 bases are shared with TRBD2. The CDR3 loop spans 14 amino acids. Germline lookup yields CDR1 MDHEN and CDR2 SYDVKM. V gave up 7 bases and J gave up 1 base; unmatched junction bases: 6. CDR3 sequence (DNA): TGTGCCAGCACTTCGACTAGCGTTTCCTACGAGCAGTACTTC. It specifies CASTSTSVSYEQYF.